This T cell receptor (beta chain) was obtained from a study of blood T cell repertoires in COVID-19. Only in-frame clones appear in the TCRdb table, and some are missing; sequencing was by immunoSEQ multiplex PCR. The repertoire consists of 100,000 to 150,000 clones, with 70% to 75% occurring once and the leading ten covering roughly 5.5%. The sequenced material came from peripheral blood. The source is a man aged 55 to 69 with acute or convalescent COVID-19.

Written as DNA, the CDR3 is TGTGCCAGCAGCCCCGGACTAGCGGGGGGGCGGTCAGATACGCAGTATTTT. Residues: CASSPGLAGGRSDTQYF. The genes are TRBV7-9 and TRBJ2-3; 15 bases agree with TRBD2. V lost 5 bases, J lost 4 bases, and 7 bases stayed unmatched. Germline loops: CDR1 SEHNR, CDR2 FQNEAQ (reference sequence). The CDR3 length is 17 residues.